The 17 T cell receptor beta chains below were found in one sample sequenced in a study of T cells in Graves' hyperthyroidism and ophthalmopathy. TCR beta CDR3 sequences were amplified from RNA transcripts. The TCR CDR3 was amplified in a first-round RT-PCR using the HTBI primer set. TCRdb itself ran the multiplex PCR reads through MiXCR, one entry per CDR3 protein. The table includes roughly 710,000 distinct CDR3 sequences, 35% detected once. The source material was blood. The receptors come from a woman aged 35 to 49 with Graves' hyperthyroidism.

For this clonotype: Since the CDR3 does not end with the conserved phenylalanine or tryptophan, this likely comes from a read error. The gene calls are TRBV7-9 and TRBJ2-5; D is uncertain. The V gene lost 3 bases and the J gene lost 5 bases, with 7 bases spanning the gap. CDR1 SEHNR and CDR2 FQNEAQ come from the germline V gene (reference sequence). The CDR3 loop spans 12 amino acids. For the CDR3, the DNA is TGTGCCAGCAGCTTTCCAACGGAGACCCAGTACCTC. Translation: CASSFPTETQYL.

This clonotype showed up many times. The chain carries TRBV7-2 and TRBJ1-5; D is unclear. Trimming took off 1 base at V and 3 bases at J, with 13 bases between the two ends. This CDR3 is 16 amino acids long. Germline lookup yields CDR1 SGHTA and CDR2 FQGNSA. The CDR3 sequence: CASSLGSKGNNQPQHF. CDR3 DNA sequence: TGTGCCAGCAGCTTAGGTAGTAAGGGTAACAATCAGCCCCAGCATTTT. The whole variable domain, remainder taken from reference TRBV7-2 and TRBJ1-5, is GAGVSQSPSNKVTEKGKDVELRCDPISGHTALYWYRQSLGQGLEFLIYFQGNSAPDKSGLPSDRFSAERTGGSVSTLTIQRTQQEDSAVYLCASSLGSKGNNQPQHFGDGTRLSIL.

This clonotype was picked up many times. The chain's CDR3 is CASSEGRVRYGYTF. CDR3 DNA sequence: TGCGCCAGCAGCGAGGGCAGGGTGCGGTATGGCTACACCTTC. The chain combines TRBV5-1 with TRBJ1-2; possibly TRBD1 for D (5 bases). This CDR3 is 14 amino acids long. V was clipped by 4 bases and J by 5 bases, with 15 bases between them. Per germline, CDR1 SGHRS and CDR2 YFSETQ.

This clonotype was seen many times. This sequence joins TRBV7-2 and TRBJ2-5; tentatively, D is TRBD1 (5 bases). This CDR3 spans 14 amino acids. CDR1 SGHTA and CDR2 FQGNSA come from the germline V gene. Trimming took 1 base from V and 2 from J, leaving 8 bases between them. In nucleotides, the CDR3 is TGTGCCAGCAGCTTAGGTCCAGGGCAAGAGACCCAGTACTTC. The encoded protein is CASSLGPGQETQYF.

This sequence joins TRBV29-1 and TRBJ1-2; 10 bases fit TRBD1. The CDR3 extends over 13 amino acids. Germline CDR1 and CDR2: SQVTM and ANQGSEA. The V and J ends lost 4 bases and 10 bases, in that order; junction bases with no gene match: 9. The CDR3 here is CSVVMGTGDSYTF. The CDR3 nucleotides read TGCAGCGTTGTCATGGGGACAGGGGATTCCTACACCTTC.

A few counts support this clonotype. The J gene is TRBJ2-2, the V gene TRBV20-1, with 7 bases fitting TRBD2. V lost 0 bases to trimming and J lost 4 bases; unmatched junction nucleotides: 5. The germline gives CDR1 DFQATT, CDR2 SNEGSKA (reference sequence). The length of the CDR3 is 15 residues. The CDR3 here is CSAREGGLVTGELFF. The CDR3 DNA is TGCAGTGCTAGAGAAGGTGGACTAGTCACCGGGGAGCTGTTTTTT.

Remarks on this clonotype: A junction boundary mismatches the germline segment, possibly from a read error. The rearrangement links TRBV29-1 to TRBJ1-2; tentatively, D is TRBD1 (6 bases). The CDR3 totals 14 residues. Per the germline V gene, CDR1 is SQVTM and CDR2 is ANQGSEA. Here the CDR3 reads CSSFSRGVNYGHTF. The CDR3 coding sequence is TGCAGCTCGTTTTCCAGGGGAGTCAACTATGGCCACACCTTC. The variable domain in full, completed from reference TRBV29-1 and TRBJ1-2, reads SAVISQKPSRDICQRGTSLTIQCQVDSQVTMMFWYRQQPGQSLTLIATANQGSEATYESGFVIDKFPISRPNLTFSTLTVSNMSPEDSSIYLCSSFSRGVNYGHTFGSGTRLTVV.

The chain employs TRBV12-3 or TRBV12-4 and TRBJ1-1; D is unclear. Between the trimmed V and J ends, which lost 6 bases and 1 base, there was a span of 15 bases. The CDR3 is 15 amino acids. The CDR3 sequence: CASRPTSGENTEAFF. The CDR3 nucleotides are TGTGCCAGCAGACCTACCAGCGGTGAGAACACTGAAGCTTTCTTT.

The count of this clonotype is one. J is TRBJ2-3 and V is TRBV12-3 or TRBV12-4; no clear D. The germline V and J ends were trimmed by 1 base and 5 bases, with 16 bases remaining between them. This CDR3 has 16 residues. The CDR3 here is CASSLGWSLSGDTQYF. For the CDR3, the DNA is TGTGCCAGCAGTTTAGGTTGGAGTCTGTCGGGAGATACGCAGTATTTT.

This clonotype was found many times. CDR3 region: CAIMGTDNTEAFF. The CDR3 bases are TGTGCCATCATGGGGACAGACAACACTGAAGCTTTCTTT. The V and J genes are TRBV10-3 and TRBJ1-1; 7 positions agree with TRBD1. Germline V lookup: CDR1 ENHRY, CDR2 SYGVKD. Germline trimming cut 7 bases from V and 2 bases from J; bases unmatched to any gene: 4. There are 13 residues in the CDR3.

This clonotype was observed a few times. The rearrangement uses TRBV12-3 or TRBV12-4 and TRBJ1-3; D not certain. V dropped 3 bases and J dropped 0 bases, with 9 bases sitting between them. The CDR3 has 15 residues. The CDR3: CASSFIRSSGNTIYF. CDR3 DNA: TGTGCCAGCAGTTTCATACGGAGCTCTGGAAACACCATATATTTT.

As regards this clonotype: The DNA is omitted, as the CDR3 cannot be located on it reliably, and the CDR3 follows TCRdb's listing. This sequence joins TRBV5-1 and TRBJ2-7; the D call in the table, TRBD1, was not verified against the DNA. The CDR3 spans 18 residues, counting both ends. CDR1 is SGHRS, CDR2 YFSETQ, per germline. This CDR3 reads CASSIYLCAWSVINEQYF.

This clonotype was recorded only once. CDR3 coding DNA: TGCGCCAGCAGGGCCAGGGATAGATATGGCTACACCTTC. Its translation: CASRARDRYGYTF. V usage is TRBV10-2 and J usage is TRBJ1-2; a possible D gene is TRBD1 (5 bases). CDR1 WSHSY and CDR2 SAAADI come from the germline V gene. Deletions cut 6 bases from V and 5 bases from J, with 13 bases between. This CDR3 has 13 residues.

The rearrangement uses TRBV7-9 and TRBJ2-3; maybe TRBD1 (5 bases). The CDR3 extends over 15 amino acids. Germline assignment: CDR1 SEHNR and CDR2 FQNEAQ (reference sequence). Trimming took off 5 bases at V and 2 bases at J, with 14 bases between the two ends. The CDR3 nucleotides are TGTGCCAGCAGCGAAGGTTGGGGCTACACAGATACGCAGTATTTT. Translated: CASSEGWGYTDTQYF.

This clonotype was observed a handful of times. This chain uses TRBV2 with TRBJ2-7; D might be TRBD2 (6 bases). The CDR3 extends over 13 amino acids. Per the germline V gene, CDR1 is SNHLY and CDR2 is FYNNEI. V was cut by 5 bases and J by 1 base, with 9 bases left in between. CDR3 bases: TGTGCCAGCAGTTGGCGGGGTTCCTACGAGCAGTACTTC. Protein product: CASSWRGSYEQYF. The whole variable domain, filled in from reference TRBV2 and TRBJ2-7, reads EPEVTQTPSHQVTQMGQEVILRCVPISNHLYFYWYRQILGQKVEFLVSFYNNEISEKSEIFDDQFSVERPDGSNFTLKIRSTKLEDSAMYFCASSWRGSYEQYFGPGTRLTVT.

Worth noting for this clonotype: A much larger clone is a single base away; this may be a read error. This chain joins TRBV20-1 and TRBJ1-5; the D gene is possibly TRBD1 (5 bases). Germline assignment: CDR1 DFQATT and CDR2 SNEGSKA (reference sequence). The CDR3 runs to 13 residues. This chain's CDR3 is CGAATGSGTPQHF. The CDR3 DNA reads as TGCGGTGCTGCTACCGGGTCTGGGACGCCCCAGCATTTT.

In this sample, this clonotype turned up once. One end of the junction varies from germline; a read error may be responsible. The chain joins TRBV10-3 to TRBJ2-7, with D perhaps matching TRBD1 (7 bases). This CDR3 has 14 amino acids. The germline CDR1 and CDR2 sequences are ENHRY and SYGVKD. The CDR3 loop reads CASSYPPRQGDFLF. The CDR3 DNA is TGTGCCAGCAGTTACCCGCCACGCCAGGGGGACTTCCTATTC.